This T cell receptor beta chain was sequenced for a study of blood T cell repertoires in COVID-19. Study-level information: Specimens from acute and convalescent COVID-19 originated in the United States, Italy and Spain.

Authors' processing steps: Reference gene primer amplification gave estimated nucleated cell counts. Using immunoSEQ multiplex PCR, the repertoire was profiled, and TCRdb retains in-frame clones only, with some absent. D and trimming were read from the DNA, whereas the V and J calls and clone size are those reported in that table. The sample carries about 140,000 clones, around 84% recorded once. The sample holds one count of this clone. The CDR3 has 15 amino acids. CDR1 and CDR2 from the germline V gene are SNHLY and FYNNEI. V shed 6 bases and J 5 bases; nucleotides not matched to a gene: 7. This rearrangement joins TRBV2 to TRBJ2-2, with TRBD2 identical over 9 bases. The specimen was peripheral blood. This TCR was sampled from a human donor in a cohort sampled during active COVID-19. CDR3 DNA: TGTGCCAGCAGAGATAGCGGGAGTGGAACCGGGGAGCTGTTTTTT. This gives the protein CASRDSGSGTGELFF. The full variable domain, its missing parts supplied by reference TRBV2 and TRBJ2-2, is EPEVTQTPSHQVTQMGQEVILRCVPISNHLYFYWYRQILGQKVEFLVSFYNNEISEKSEIFDDQFSVERPDGSNFTLKIRSTKLEDSAMYFCASRDSGSGTGELFFGEGSRLTVL.